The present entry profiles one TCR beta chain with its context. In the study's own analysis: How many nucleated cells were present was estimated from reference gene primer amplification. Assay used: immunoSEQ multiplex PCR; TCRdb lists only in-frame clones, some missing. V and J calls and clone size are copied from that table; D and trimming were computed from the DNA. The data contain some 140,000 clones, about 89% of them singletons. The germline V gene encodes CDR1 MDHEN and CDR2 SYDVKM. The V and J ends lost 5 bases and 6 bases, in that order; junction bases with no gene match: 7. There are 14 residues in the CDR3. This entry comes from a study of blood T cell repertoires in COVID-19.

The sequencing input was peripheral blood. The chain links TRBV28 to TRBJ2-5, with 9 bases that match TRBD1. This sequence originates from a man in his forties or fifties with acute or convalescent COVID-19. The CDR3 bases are TGTGCCAGCAGTCCGACAGGGGGAATACAGACCCAGTACTTC. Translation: CASSPTGGIQTQYF. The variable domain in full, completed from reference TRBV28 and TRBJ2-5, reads DVKVTQSSRYLVKRTGEKVFLECVQDMDHENMFWYRQDPGLGLRLIYFSYDVKMKEKGDIPEGYSVSREKKERFSLILESASTNQTSMYLCASSPTGGIQTQYFGPGTRLLVL.